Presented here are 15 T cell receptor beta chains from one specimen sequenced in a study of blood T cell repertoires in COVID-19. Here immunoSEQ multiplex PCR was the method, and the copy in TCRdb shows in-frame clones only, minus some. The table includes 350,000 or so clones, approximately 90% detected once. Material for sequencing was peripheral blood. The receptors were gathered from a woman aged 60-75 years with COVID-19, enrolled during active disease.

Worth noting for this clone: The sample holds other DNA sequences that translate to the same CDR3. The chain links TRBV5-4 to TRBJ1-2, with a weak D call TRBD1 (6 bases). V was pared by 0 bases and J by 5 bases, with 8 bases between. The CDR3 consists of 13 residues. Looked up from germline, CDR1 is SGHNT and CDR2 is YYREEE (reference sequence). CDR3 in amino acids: CASSLDRVYGYTF. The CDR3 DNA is TGTGCCAGCAGCTTGGACAGGGTGTATGGCTACACCTTC.

The CDR3 here is CASSIASGGSTDTQYF. The CDR3 region has the DNA TGTGCCAGTAGTATAGCTAGCGGGGGAAGCACAGATACGCAGTATTTT. The chain is built from TRBV19 and TRBJ2-3; 10 bases agree with TRBD2. After removal of 1 base from V and 0 bases from J, the junction contained 1 base not matched to a gene. Germline V gives CDR1 LNHDA, CDR2 SQIVND (reference sequence). The CDR3 contains 16 residues.

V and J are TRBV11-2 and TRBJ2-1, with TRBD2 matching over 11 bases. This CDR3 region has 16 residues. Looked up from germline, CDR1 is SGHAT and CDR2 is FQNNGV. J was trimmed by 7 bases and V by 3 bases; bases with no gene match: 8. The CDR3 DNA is TGTGCCAGCAGCTTTCTAGCGGGGGGTCCCACAAATGAGCAGTTCTTC. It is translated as CASSFLAGGPTNEQFF.

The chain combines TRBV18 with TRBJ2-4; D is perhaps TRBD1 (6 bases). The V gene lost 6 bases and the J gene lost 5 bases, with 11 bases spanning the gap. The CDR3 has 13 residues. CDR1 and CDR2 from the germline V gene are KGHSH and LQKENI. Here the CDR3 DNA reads TGTGCCAGCTCCCGGACAGAACAAAACATTCAGTACTTC. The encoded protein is CASSRTEQNIQYF.

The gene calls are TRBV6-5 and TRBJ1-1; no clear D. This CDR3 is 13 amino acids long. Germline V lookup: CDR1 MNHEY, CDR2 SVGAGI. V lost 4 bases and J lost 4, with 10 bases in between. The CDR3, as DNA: TGTGCCAGCAGTTTCCAGGCGGGCACTGAAGCTTTCTTT. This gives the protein CASSFQAGTEAFF.

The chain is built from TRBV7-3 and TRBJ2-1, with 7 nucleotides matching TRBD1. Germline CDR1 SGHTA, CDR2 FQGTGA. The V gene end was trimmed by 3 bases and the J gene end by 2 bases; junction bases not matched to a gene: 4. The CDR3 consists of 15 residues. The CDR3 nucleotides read TGTGCCAGCAGCTTTGGGACAGTTCCCTACAATGAGCAGTTCTTC. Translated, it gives CASSFGTVPYNEQFF.

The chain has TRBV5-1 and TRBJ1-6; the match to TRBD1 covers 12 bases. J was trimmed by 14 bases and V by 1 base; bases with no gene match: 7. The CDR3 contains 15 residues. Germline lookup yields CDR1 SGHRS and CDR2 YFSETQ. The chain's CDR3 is CASSLWGQGAHTLHF. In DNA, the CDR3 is TGCGCCAGCAGCTTGTGGGGACAGGGGGCTCACACCCTCCACTTT.

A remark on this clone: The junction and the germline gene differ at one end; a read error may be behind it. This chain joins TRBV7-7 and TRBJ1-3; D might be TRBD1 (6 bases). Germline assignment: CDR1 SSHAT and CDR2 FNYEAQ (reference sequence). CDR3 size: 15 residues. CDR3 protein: CASSLASGDGNTIYF. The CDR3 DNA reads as TGTGCTAGCAGCTTAGCTTCAGGGGACGGAAACACCATATATTTT.

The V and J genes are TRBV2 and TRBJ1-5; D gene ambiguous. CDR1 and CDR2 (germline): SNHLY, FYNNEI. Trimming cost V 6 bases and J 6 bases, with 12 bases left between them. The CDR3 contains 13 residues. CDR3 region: CASSIGEVQPQHF. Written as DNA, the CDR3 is TGTGCCAGCAGCATCGGCGAGGTTCAGCCCCAGCATTTT. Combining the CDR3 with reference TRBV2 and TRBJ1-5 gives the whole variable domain EPEVTQTPSHQVTQMGQEVILRCVPISNHLYFYWYRQILGQKVEFLVSFYNNEISEKSEIFDDQFSVERPDGSNFTLKIRSTKLEDSAMYFCASSIGEVQPQHFGDGTRLSIL.

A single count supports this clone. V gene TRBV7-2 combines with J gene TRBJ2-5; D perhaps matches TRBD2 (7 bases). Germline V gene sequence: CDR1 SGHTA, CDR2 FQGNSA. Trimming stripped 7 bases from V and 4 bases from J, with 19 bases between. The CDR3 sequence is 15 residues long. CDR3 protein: CASMRPGGGRETQYF. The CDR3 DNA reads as TGTGCCAGCATGCGTCCGGGGGGCGGGAGAGAGACCCAGTACTTC.

This chain's CDR3 is CASSSDRGHEQFF. CDR3 nucleotides: TGTGCCAGCAGTTCAGACAGGGGCCATGAGCAGTTCTTC. This chain joins TRBV12-3 or TRBV12-4 and TRBJ2-1; 8 bases line up with TRBD1. Trimming at V came to 4 bases and at J to 8 bases, leaving 4 bases not matched to a gene. The CDR3 totals 13 residues.

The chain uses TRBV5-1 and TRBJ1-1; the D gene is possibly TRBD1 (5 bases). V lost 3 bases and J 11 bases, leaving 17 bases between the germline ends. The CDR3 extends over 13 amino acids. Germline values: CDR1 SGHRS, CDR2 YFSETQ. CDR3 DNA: TGCGCCAGCAGCTCCCAAGGACACACAATGGCTTTCTTT. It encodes CASSSQGHTMAFF. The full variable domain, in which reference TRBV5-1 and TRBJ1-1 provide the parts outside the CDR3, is KAGVTQTPRYLIKTRGQQVTLSCSPISGHRSVSWYQQTPGQGLQFLFEYFSETQRNKGNFPGRFSGRQFSNSRSEMNVSTLELGDSALYLCASSSQGHTMAFFGQGTRLTVV.

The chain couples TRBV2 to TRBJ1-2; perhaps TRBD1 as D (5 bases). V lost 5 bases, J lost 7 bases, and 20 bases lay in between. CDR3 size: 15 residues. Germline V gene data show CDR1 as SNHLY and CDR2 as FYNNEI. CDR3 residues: CASSSADSGAAGYTF. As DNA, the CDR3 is TGTGCCAGCAGTTCTGCTGACAGCGGGGCGGCTGGCTACACCTTC.

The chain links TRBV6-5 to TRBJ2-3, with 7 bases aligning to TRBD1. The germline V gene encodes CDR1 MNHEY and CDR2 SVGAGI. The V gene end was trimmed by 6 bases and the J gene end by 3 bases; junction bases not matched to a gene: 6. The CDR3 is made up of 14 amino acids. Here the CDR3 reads CASRLTGNTDTQYF. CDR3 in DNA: TGTGCCAGCAGGCTGACAGGGAATACAGATACGCAGTATTTT.

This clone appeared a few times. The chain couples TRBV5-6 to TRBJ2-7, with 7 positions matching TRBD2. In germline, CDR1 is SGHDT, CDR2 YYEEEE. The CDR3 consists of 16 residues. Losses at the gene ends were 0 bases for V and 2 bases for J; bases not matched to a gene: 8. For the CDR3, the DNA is TGTGCCAGCAGCTTGGGGGACGGACTAGTTCCCTACGAGCAGTACTTC. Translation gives CASSLGDGLVPYEQYF.